Presented here are 25 T cell receptor beta chains from one specimen sequenced in a study of CD8 T cells in ankylosing spondylitis. Study-wide results and caveats: Within ankylosing spondylitis blood, a TCR beta motif made up of eight or nine highly homologous variants appeared to be characteristic.

These receptors' antigens are unknown. TCRdb itself ran the 5' RACE reads through MiXCR, one entry per CDR3 protein. The profile shows roughly 700,000 distinct CDR3 sequences, 15% to 20% of them singletons. The sequenced sample consisted of blood, either unsorted or a sorted T cell fraction (not recorded which). All receptors derive from a male donor with ankylosing spondylitis.

The table lists this clonotype with a few counts. The chain recombines TRBV29-1 with TRBJ1-2; D not resolved. The V gene's germline CDR1 is SQVTM and CDR2 ANQGSEA. This CDR3 has 12 amino acids. Trimming removed 5 bases at V and 4 bases at J, with 11 bases between. As DNA, the CDR3 is TGCAGCGTTATCGAGGGTACCTATGGCTACACCTTC. Its translation: CSVIEGTYGYTF.

The gene calls are TRBV27 and TRBJ1-1; TRBD1 agrees at 8 bases. Germline lookup yields CDR1 MNHEY and CDR2 SMNVEV (reference sequence). The V and J ends lost 5 bases and 4 bases, in that order; junction bases with no gene match: 6. The CDR3 spans 14 residues. This CDR3 reads CASSRTGQGTEAFF. The CDR3 coding sequence is TGTGCCAGCAGTCGGACAGGGCAAGGCACTGAAGCTTTCTTT.

This clonotype was seen a single time. The chain carries TRBV5-1 and TRBJ1-6; D remains unclear. The V and J ends lost 0 bases and 9 bases respectively, with 10 bases between them. The CDR3 extends over 14 amino acids. The germline V gene encodes CDR1 SGHRS and CDR2 YFSETQ. CDR3 DNA: TGCGCCAGCAGCTTGGATCCGCCTTCTTCACCCCTCCACTTT. Translation gives CASSLDPPSSPLHF.

This chain joins TRBV5-1 and TRBJ2-7; D gene unclear. The CDR3 is 15 residues long. V lost 0 bases and J 2 bases, leaving 12 bases between the germline ends. Per the germline V gene, CDR1 is SGHRS and CDR2 is YFSETQ. The CDR3 here is CASSLADDTAYEQYF. The CDR3 DNA is TGCGCCAGCAGCTTGGCCGACGACACCGCCTACGAGCAGTACTTC.

This clonotype was counted between two and nine times. DNA for the CDR3: TGCGCCAGCAGCTTGGGCGAGGCCTGGAATTCACCCCTCCACTTT. Protein product: CASSLGEAWNSPLHF. The chain links TRBV5-1 to TRBJ1-6; D unclear. Germline CDR1 reads SGHRS; CDR2 reads YFSETQ. This CDR3 region has 15 residues. V gave up 0 bases and J gave up 7 bases, with 11 bases separating them.

The sample holds a few counts of this clonotype. The chain uses TRBV25-1 and TRBJ1-2; D is perhaps TRBD1 (5 bases). V was pared by 0 bases and J by 7 bases, with 18 bases between. This CDR3 is built from 16 residues. Germline V gene data show CDR1 as MGHDK and CDR2 as SYGVNS. In DNA form, the CDR3 reads TGTGCCAGCAGTGAATATATCAGACCGGGGGGTTCTGGCTACACCTTC. This gives the protein CASSEYIRPGGSGYTF.

This clonotype has just one count. The chain has TRBV4-2 and TRBJ1-1; TRBD1 aligns across 10 bases. The germline CDR1 and CDR2 sequences are LGHNA and YNFKEQ. Trimming took 1 base from V and 5 from J; bases not matched to a gene: 19. CDR3 size: 20 residues. The CDR3 region has the DNA TGTGCCAGCAGCCAAGGAGCCAGGGGGACAGGGGCCTCTAAGGGGACTGAAGCTTTCTTT. Amino acid sequence: CASSQGARGTGASKGTEAFF.

The chain couples TRBV20-1 to TRBJ1-2, with D uncertain. Germline lookup yields CDR1 DFQATT and CDR2 SNEGSKA (reference sequence). V was trimmed by 6 bases and J by 8 bases, leaving 28 bases between them. The length of the CDR3 is 16 residues. The CDR3 DNA is TGCAGTGCCCCCCGGCCGGGCAGTGCTTTATCTGGCGGCTACACCTTC. As protein: CSAPRPGSALSGGYTF.

The chain links TRBV5-1 to TRBJ1-2; D unclear. There are 14 residues in the CDR3. V was cut by 0 bases and J by 6 bases, with 12 bases left in between. From germline, CDR1 is SGHRS and CDR2 YFSETQ. The DNA of the CDR3 is TGCGCCAGCAGCTTGGAAGTGGGGTTGAATGGCTACACCTTC. It encodes CASSLEVGLNGYTF.

This clonotype was observed a handful of times. The V gene is TRBV10-3, the J gene TRBJ2-7; 7 bases are a match to TRBD1. CDR3 length: 12 residues. CDR1 is ENHRY and CDR2 is SYGVKD in the germline V gene. J was trimmed by 7 bases and V by 6 bases; bases with no gene match: 6. This CDR3 is CAISPDRDEQYF. CDR3 in DNA: TGTGCCATCAGCCCAGACAGGGATGAGCAGTACTTC.

CDR3 in amino acids: CASSRGTSGGTDTQYF. CDR3 nucleotide sequence: TGTGCCAGCAGCCGAGGGACTAGCGGAGGGACAGATACGCAGTATTTT. This rearrangement joins TRBV7-9 to TRBJ2-3; TRBD2 agrees at 11 bases. This CDR3 region has 16 residues. In germline, CDR1 is SEHNR, CDR2 FQNEAQ (reference sequence). Trimming removed 5 bases from V and 3 bases from J; junction bases left unmatched: 7.

The chain joins TRBV20-1 to TRBJ1-5, with 8 bases identical to TRBD1. CDR1 and CDR2 (germline): DFQATT, SNEGSKA (reference sequence). The length of the CDR3 is 15 residues. V was clipped by 5 bases and J by 0 bases; unmatched bases: 6. In DNA form, the CDR3 reads TGCAGTGCTTCGGGACAGGAGTATAGCAATCAGCCCCAGCATTTT. It translates to CSASGQEYSNQPQHF.

The sample holds many counts of this clonotype. The chain uses TRBV25-1 and TRBJ1-1; D is ambiguous. V shed 1 base and J shed 6 bases, with 12 bases lying between them. The germline V gene encodes CDR1 MGHDK and CDR2 SYGVNS. The CDR3 has 14 residues. The CDR3 reads CASSELEGSAEAFF. The CDR3 DNA is TGTGCCAGCAGTGAATTAGAGGGTTCGGCTGAAGCTTTCTTT.

This clonotype has just a few counts. The V call is TRBV15, the J call TRBJ2-3; D not certain. In germline, CDR1 is LNHNV, CDR2 YYDKDF (reference sequence). The CDR3 covers 14 residues. V lost 4 bases, J lost 1 base, and 9 bases lay in between. The CDR3 region is CATSNYGGTDTQYF. CDR3 coding DNA: TGTGCCACCAGCAATTATGGGGGCACAGATACGCAGTATTTT.

A few counts support this clonotype. The genes are TRBV6-2 or TRBV6-3 and TRBJ2-7; TRBD2 aligns across 12 bases. CDR3 length: 13 residues. In germline, CDR1 is MNHEY, CDR2 SVGEGT. V lost 9 bases, J lost 4 bases, and 4 bases stayed unmatched. The CDR3 region has the DNA TGTGCCAGTGGACTAGCGGGAACATACGAGCAGTACTTC. Protein: CASGLAGTYEQYF.

This clonotype was counted a few times. The junction shows a germline mismatch at one end, possibly a read error. This chain links TRBV7-2 with TRBJ1-4; D is uncertain. The V gene's germline CDR1 is SGHTA and CDR2 FQGNSA. This CDR3 has 12 amino acids. Here the CDR3 reads CASSAAGGFLSF. The CDR3 bases are TGTGCCAGCAGCGCCGCCGGCGGGTTCCTAAGTTTT.

CDR3 residues: CASSYGAPSEAFF. Written as DNA, the CDR3 is TGTGCCAGCAGTTACGGGGCACCATCTGAAGCTTTCTTT. The chain links TRBV6-5 to TRBJ1-1; tentatively, D is TRBD1 (5 bases). Germline values: CDR1 MNHEY, CDR2 SVGAGI. This CDR3 is 13 amino acids long. V lost 2 bases and J lost 6, with 10 bases in between.

The chain carries TRBV20-1 and TRBJ1-5; no definite D call. Germline CDR1 and CDR2: DFQATT and SNEGSKA (reference sequence). Between the trimmed V and J ends, which lost 3 bases and 4 bases, there was a span of 10 bases. The CDR3 extends over 13 amino acids. The CDR3 reads CSASHGVNQPQHF. The CDR3, as DNA: TGCAGTGCTAGTCATGGTGTGAATCAGCCCCAGCATTTT.

Worth noting for this clonotype: The junction and the germline gene differ at one end; a read error may be behind it. DNA for the CDR3: TGTGCTAGCAGCTTAGTAACAGGGAATGAGCAGTTCTTC. This gives the protein CASSLVTGNEQFF. The V gene is TRBV7-7, the J gene TRBJ2-1; tentatively, D is TRBD1 (6 bases). Per the germline V gene, CDR1 is SSHAT and CDR2 is FNYEAQ (reference sequence). The CDR3 runs 13 residues.

This clonotype was counted between two and nine times. V usage is TRBV4-3 and J usage is TRBJ2-1, with 8 bases fitting TRBD2. CDR1 is LGHNA and CDR2 is YSLEER in the germline V gene. The junction had 22 bases not matched to a gene; V was cut back by 0 bases and J by 0 bases. The CDR3 has 23 residues. Written as DNA, the CDR3 is TGCGCCAGCAGCCAAGATCGGGTTAGCGGGGTCGCGGGGCGGACGAGCTCCTACAATGAGCAGTTCTTC. Translating gives CASSQDRVSGVAGRTSSYNEQFF.

This clonotype showed up just a few times. This chain connects TRBV29-1 to TRBJ1-2, with a tentative D call TRBD1 (6 bases). The length of the CDR3 is 13 residues. CDR1 and CDR2 (germline): SQVTM, ANQGSEA. Trimming stripped 7 bases from V and 4 bases from J, with 16 bases between. DNA of the CDR3: TGCAGCGGGGCTCTAGGCAGGGGCTATGGCTACACCTTC. Translating gives CSGALGRGYGYTF.

This clonotype appeared many times. The chain combines TRBV12-3 or TRBV12-4 with TRBJ1-2; TRBD1 might be the D (5 bases). Trimming pared 3 bases from V and 4 bases from J, leaving 9 bases between. The CDR3 has 13 amino acids. The CDR3 region has the DNA TGTGCCAGCAGTTTTGACAGAGTCTATGGCTACACCTTC. Translating gives CASSFDRVYGYTF.

V gene TRBV6-5 combines with J gene TRBJ2-1; 10 bases are shared with TRBD1. The CDR3 runs 16 residues. V lost 1 base and J lost 3; bases outside the gene matches: 3. CDR1 and CDR2 (germline): MNHEY, SVGAGI. The CDR3 region has the DNA TGTGCCAGCAGTTACTACCGGACAGGGGGCTACAATGAGCAGTTCTTC. It specifies CASSYYRTGGYNEQFF.

This clonotype appeared a few times. V usage is TRBV7-8 and J usage is TRBJ2-7, with D perhaps given as TRBD1 or TRBD2 (5 bases each). Germline assignment: CDR1 SGHVS and CDR2 FQNEAQ. Trimming took off 3 bases at V and 3 bases at J, with 21 bases between the two ends. CDR3 length equals 17 residues. CDR3 in DNA: TGTGCCAGCAGCTTGGTAGGGGAGAGGGCTGGGCACTACGAGCAGTACTTC. Its protein product is CASSLVGERAGHYEQYF.

V and J are TRBV7-9 and TRBJ2-7, with TRBD1 identical over 8 bases. The V gene end was trimmed by 5 bases and the J gene end by 2 bases; junction bases not matched to a gene: 14. The CDR3 consists of 17 residues. The germline V gene has CDR1 SEHNR and CDR2 FQNEAQ (reference sequence). In nucleotides, the CDR3 is TGTGCCAGCAGCCACCCCTTGGGAGGACAGGGAACCTACGAGCAGTACTTC. It translates to CASSHPLGGQGTYEQYF.